This T cell receptor beta chain was documented in a study of CD8+ T cells in alopecia areata. Study-wide context: Severity scores in treated patients reflected the percentage of scalp affected. Overall study findings and caveats: Normal skin contains resident alphabeta T cells, and these are also sequenced in scalp samples.

This clone turned up a few times. The antigen is not known. Sequencing used cDNA as its template, made by extracting RNA and reverse transcribing it. Assay: immunoSEQ multiplex PCR; the TCRdb copy retains only in-frame clones and omits some. Here the sample spans around 160,000 clones, less than 80% being singletons. Germline V lookup: CDR1 LNHNV, CDR2 YYDKDF (reference sequence). With 3 bases clipped from V and 6 bases from J, the junction kept 5 bases outside the gene matches. This CDR3 contains 14 residues. The treatment here: oral pan-JAK inhibitor, 5-10 mg twice daily. The chain couples TRBV15 to TRBJ2-7; 10 bases fit TRBD1. This clonotype was obtained from a human donor with alopecia areata. Specimen: CD4+ T cells sorted from blood, collected at week 24, from a patient treated with tofacitinib. CDR3 nucleotide sequence: TGTGCCACCAGCAGCGGGACAGGGGAATTCGAGCAGTACTTC. This gives the protein CATSSGTGEFEQYF. Full variable domain (outside the CDR3, taken from reference TRBV15 and TRBJ2-7): DAMVIQNPRYQVTQFGKPVTLSCSQTLNHNVMYWYQQKSSQAPKLLFHYYDKDFNNEADTPDNFQSRRPNTSFCFLDIRSPGLGDTAMYLCATSSGTGEFEQYFGPGTRLTVT.